One T cell receptor (beta chain) is described in this entry. As yet, its antigen is unknown. CDR3 size: 16 residues. CDR1 SGHDN and CDR2 FVKESK come from the germline V gene. V was shortened by 4 bases and J by 2 bases, with 17 bases between the two germline ends. Prepared libraries of TCR beta cDNA carried unique molecular identifiers. In TCRdb, the PCR reads were re-called with MiXCR into one record per CDR3 protein. In the table there are about 200,000 distinct CDR3 sequences, roughly 30% of which are singletons. This entry is derived from a study of post-analysis software for immune sequencing data. Study-level findings and limits: Controls had lower frequencies than patients of roughly five TRBV segments, which included TRBV5-6, TRBV5-1 and TRBV20-1.

The sequenced material came from blood. The chain couples TRBV14 to TRBJ1-2; D unresolved. This TCR was sampled from a girl aged 2 to 17 with multiple sclerosis. The CDR3 sequence: CASSRTGGQTNYGYTF. Here the CDR3 DNA reads TGTGCCAGCAGCCGTACCGGCGGGCAGACCAACTATGGCTACACCTTC. The full variable domain, rest sourced from reference TRBV14 and TRBJ1-2, is EAGVTQFPSHSVIEKGQTVTLRCDPISGHDNLYWYRRVMGKEIKFLLHFVKESKQDESGMPNNRFLAERTGGTYSTLKVQPAELEDSGVYFCASSRTGGQTNYGYTFGSGTRLTVV.